This TCR beta chain comes out of a study of cytomegalovirus exposure and HLA in healthy donors. V was trimmed by 8 bases and J by 5 bases, leaving 9 bases between them. Germline CDR1 reads MDHEN; CDR2 reads SYDVKM. The CDR3 has 11 amino acids. Overall study results and limits: A later analysis reportedly identified an Asian-associated ancestry cluster as carrying fewer N-insertions than the roughly 670-donor mean.

Both 60 Vbeta primers and 13 Jbeta primers went into the PCR. TCRdb's table, derived via immunoSEQ multiplex PCR, lists solely in-frame clones and lacks some. The repertoire includes approximately 110,000 clones, more than 75% of them detected once, and around 3.6% sits in the top ten. Concerning this clone itself: As yet, its antigen is unknown.

This clonotype originated in a man in his forties in good health and CMV-seronegative. The chain is built from TRBV28 and TRBJ2-5, with no clear D. The source material was PBMCs. The CDR3 region has the DNA TGTGCCAGCTCCCTCCGGGAGACCCAGTACTTC. This gives the protein CASSLRETQYF.